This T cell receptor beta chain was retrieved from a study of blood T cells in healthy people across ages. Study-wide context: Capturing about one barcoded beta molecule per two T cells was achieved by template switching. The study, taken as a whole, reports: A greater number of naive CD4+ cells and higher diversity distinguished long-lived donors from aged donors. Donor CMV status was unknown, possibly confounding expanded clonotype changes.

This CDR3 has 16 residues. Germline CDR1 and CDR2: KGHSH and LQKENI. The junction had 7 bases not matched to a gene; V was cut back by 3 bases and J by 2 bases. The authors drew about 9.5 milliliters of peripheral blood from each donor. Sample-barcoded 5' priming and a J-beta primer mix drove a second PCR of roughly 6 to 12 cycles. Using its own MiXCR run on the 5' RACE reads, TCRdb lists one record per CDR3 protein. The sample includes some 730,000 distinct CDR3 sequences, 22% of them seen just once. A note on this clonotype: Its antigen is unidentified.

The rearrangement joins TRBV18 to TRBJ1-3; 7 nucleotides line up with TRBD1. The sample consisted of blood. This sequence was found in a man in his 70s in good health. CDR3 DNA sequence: TGTGCCAGCTCACCCACAGGGGAATCGACTGGAAACACCATATATTTT. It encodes CASSPTGESTGNTIYF.